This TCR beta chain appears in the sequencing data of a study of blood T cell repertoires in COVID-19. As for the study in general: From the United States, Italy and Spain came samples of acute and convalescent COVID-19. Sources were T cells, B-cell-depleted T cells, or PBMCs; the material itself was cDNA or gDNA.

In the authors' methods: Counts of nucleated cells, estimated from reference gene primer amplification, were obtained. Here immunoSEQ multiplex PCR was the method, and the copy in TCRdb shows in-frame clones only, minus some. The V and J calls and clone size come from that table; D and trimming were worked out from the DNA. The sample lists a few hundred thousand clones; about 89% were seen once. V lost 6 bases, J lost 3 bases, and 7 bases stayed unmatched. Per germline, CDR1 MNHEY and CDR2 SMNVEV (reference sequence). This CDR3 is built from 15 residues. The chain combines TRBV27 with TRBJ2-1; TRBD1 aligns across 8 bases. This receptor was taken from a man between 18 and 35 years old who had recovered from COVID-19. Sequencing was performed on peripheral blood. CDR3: CASSSSGGHYNEQFF. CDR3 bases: TGTGCCAGCAGCTCCTCAGGGGGCCACTACAATGAGCAGTTCTTC.